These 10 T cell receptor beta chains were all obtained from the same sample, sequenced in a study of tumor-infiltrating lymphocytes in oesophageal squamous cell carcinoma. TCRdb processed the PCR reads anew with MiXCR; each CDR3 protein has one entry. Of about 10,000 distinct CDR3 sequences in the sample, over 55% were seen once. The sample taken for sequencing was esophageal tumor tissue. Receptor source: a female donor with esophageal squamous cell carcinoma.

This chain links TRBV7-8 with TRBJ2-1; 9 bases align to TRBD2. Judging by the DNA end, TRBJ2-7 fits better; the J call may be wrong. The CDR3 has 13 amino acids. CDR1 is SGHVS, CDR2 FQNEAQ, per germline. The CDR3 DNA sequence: TGTGCCAGCAGGGTAGCGGGAGTAGACGAGCAGTACTTC. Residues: CASRVAGVDEQYF.

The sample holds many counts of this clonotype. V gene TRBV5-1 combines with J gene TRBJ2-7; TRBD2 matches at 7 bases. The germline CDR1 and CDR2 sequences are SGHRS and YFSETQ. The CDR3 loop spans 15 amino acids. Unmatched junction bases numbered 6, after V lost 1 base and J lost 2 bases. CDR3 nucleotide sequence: TGCGCCAGCAGCTTGAGGGCAGGGACTACCTACGAGCAGTACTTC. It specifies CASSLRAGTTYEQYF.

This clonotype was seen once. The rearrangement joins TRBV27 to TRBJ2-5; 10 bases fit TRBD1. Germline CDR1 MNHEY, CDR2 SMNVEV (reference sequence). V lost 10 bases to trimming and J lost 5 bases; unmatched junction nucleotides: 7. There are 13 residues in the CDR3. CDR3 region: CATRDRGIETQYF. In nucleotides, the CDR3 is TGTGCCACCCGGGACAGGGGAATTGAGACCCAGTACTTC.

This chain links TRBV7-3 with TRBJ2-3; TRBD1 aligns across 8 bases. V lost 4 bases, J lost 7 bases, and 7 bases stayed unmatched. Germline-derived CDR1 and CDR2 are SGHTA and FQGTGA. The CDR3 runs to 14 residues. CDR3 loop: CASSSQGAGNTQYF. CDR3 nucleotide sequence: TGTGCCAGCAGCTCTCAGGGGGCGGGAAATACGCAGTATTTT.

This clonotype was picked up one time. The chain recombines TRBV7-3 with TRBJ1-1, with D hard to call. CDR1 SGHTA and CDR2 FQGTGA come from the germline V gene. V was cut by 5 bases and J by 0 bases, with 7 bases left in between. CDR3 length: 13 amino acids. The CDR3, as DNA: TGTGCCAGCAGCCAATTGATGAACACTGAAGCTTTCTTT. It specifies CASSQLMNTEAFF.

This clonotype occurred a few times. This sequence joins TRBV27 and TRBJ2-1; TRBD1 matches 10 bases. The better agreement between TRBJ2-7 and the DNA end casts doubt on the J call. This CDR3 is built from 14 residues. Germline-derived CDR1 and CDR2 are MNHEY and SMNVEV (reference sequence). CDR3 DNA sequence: TGTGCCAGCAGAAGTGGGACAGGGGTGAATGAGCAGTACTTC. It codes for CASRSGTGVNEQYF.

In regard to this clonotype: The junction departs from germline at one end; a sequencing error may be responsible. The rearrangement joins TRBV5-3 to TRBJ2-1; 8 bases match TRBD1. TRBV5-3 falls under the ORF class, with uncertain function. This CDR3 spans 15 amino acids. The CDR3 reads CASSYRQGRHNEQFF. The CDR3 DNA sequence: TGCGCCAGCAGTTATCGACAGGGGCGTCACAATGAGCAGTTCTTC.

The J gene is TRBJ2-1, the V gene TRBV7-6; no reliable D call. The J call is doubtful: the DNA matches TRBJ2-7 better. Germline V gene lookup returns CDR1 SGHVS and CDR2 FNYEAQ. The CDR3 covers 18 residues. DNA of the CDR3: TGTGCCAGCAGCGTAGGCCTTAGGAGCGACCTTTGGCCCTACGAGCAGTACTTC. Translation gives CASSVGLRSDLWPYEQYF.

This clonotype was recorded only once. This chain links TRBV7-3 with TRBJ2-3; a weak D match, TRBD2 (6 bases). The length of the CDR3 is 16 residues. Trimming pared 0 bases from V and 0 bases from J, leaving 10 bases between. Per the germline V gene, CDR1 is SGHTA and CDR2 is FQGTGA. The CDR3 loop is CASSLTSGTSTDTQYF. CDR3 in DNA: TGTGCCAGCAGCTTAACTAGCGGAACTAGCACAGATACGCAGTATTTT.

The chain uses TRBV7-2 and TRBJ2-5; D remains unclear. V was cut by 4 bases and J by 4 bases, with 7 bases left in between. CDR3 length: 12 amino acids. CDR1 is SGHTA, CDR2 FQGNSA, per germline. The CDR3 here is CASSSALETQYF. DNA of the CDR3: TGTGCCAGCAGCTCGGCCCTAGAGACCCAGTACTTC.